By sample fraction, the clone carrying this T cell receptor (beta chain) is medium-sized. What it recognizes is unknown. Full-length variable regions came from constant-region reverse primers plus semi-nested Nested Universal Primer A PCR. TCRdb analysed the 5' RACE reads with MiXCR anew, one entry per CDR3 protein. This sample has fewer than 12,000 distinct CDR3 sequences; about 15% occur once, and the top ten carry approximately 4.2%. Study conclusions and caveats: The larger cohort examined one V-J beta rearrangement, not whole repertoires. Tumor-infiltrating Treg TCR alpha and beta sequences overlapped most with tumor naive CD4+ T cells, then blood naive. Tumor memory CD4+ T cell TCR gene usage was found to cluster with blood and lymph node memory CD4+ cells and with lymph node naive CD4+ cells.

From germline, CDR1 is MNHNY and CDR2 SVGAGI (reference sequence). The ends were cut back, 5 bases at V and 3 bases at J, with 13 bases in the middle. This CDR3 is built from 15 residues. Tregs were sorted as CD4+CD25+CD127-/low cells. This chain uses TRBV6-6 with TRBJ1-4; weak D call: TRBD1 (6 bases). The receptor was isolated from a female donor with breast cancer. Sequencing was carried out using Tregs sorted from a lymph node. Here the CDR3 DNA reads TGTGCCAGCAGTAATAGGGGGGCATCTAATGAAAAACTGTTTTTT. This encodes CASSNRGASNEKLFF.